Shown below are 3 T cell receptor beta chains from a single sample sequenced in a study of molecular identifiers for immune sequencing clone quantification. TCRdb recomputed calls from the PCR reads with MiXCR, one row per CDR3 protein. Here the sample spans 300,000 to 350,000 distinct CDR3 sequences, about 22% being singletons. The sequenced sample consisted of naive CD8+ T cells from blood, with Jurkat cell RNA spiked in. As to subset: FACS-sorted CD8+CD4-CCR7+CD45RA+ naive T cells. These TCRs come from a human donor in good health. Some libraries in this study had Jurkat cell RNA spiked in.

This clonotype showed up just once. Being one base from a much bigger clone, this may be a read error. This chain connects TRBV2 to TRBJ1-1; D perhaps matches TRBD1 (5 bases). Germline assignment: CDR1 SNHLY and CDR2 FYNNEI. CDR3 length equals 14 residues. V lost 4 bases to trimming and J lost 0 bases, with 9 bases between them. The CDR3 region is CASSAQDMNTEAFF. As DNA, the CDR3 is TGTGCCAGCAGTGCTCAGGACATGAACACTGAAGCTTTCTTT.

In its sample, this clonotype was seen a few times. This could be a read error, since a much larger clone is one nucleotide away. As the CDR3 is not closed by the conserved phenylalanine or tryptophan, this likely results from a read error. The chain is built from TRBV7-9 and TRBJ1-1, with D hard to call. The CDR3 totals 13 residues. CDR1 and CDR2 from the germline V gene are SEHNR and FQNEAQ (reference sequence). Trimming pared 1 base from V and 6 bases from J, leaving 9 bases between. CDR3 residues: CASSLGLDPEAFS. The CDR3 bases are TGTGCCAGCAGCTTAGGACTGGATCCTGAAGCTTTCTCT.

This clonotype was observed at least ten times. CDR3 sequence: CASSFLGLGTEAFF. The DNA of the CDR3 is TGTGCCAGCAGTTTTTTGGGATTGGGCACTGAAGCTTTCTTT. The rearrangement uses TRBV28 and TRBJ1-1; no clear D gene. V was cut by 3 bases and J by 4 bases, with 12 bases left in between. The CDR3 sequence is 14 residues long. Germline V lookup: CDR1 MDHEN, CDR2 SYDVKM.